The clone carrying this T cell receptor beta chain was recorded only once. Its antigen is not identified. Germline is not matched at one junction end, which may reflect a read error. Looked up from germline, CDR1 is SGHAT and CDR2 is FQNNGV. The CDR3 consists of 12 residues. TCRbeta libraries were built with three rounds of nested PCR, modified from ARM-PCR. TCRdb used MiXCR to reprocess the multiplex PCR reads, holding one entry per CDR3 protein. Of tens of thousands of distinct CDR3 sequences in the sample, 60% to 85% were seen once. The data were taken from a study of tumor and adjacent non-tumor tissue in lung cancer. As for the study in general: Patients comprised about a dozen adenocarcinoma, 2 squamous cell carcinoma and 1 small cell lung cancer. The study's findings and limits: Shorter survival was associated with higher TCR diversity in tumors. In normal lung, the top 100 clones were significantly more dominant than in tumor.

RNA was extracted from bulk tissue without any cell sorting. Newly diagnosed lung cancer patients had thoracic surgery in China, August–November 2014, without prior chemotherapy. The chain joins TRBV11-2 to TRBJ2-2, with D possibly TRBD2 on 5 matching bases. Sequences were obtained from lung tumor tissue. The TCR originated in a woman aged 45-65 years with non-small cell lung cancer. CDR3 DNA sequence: TGTGCCAGCACCCGAAACACTGGGGAGCCGTTTTTC. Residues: CASTRNTGEPFF.